This is a list of T cell receptor beta chains from one sample in a study of T cells in tumors after PD-1 blockade. Only in-frame clones appear in the TCRdb table, and some are missing; sequencing was by immunoSEQ multiplex PCR. The table lists 40,000 to 55,000 clones, 75% to 85% of them singletons. Sequencing was performed on PBMCs, taken before anti-PD-1 treatment. The receptors were sampled from a human donor with basal cell carcinoma. Both conserved end residues are trimmed from each CDR3. Clone sizes are given selectively: once, few, many, or a class where the clone is expanded.

V: TRBV19
J: TRBJ2-1
size: NA
CDR3: ASSISQGAGNEQF

V: TRBV7-3
J: TRBJ1-4
size: NA
CDR3: ASSLDRANEKLF

V: TRBV5-6
J: TRBJ1-6
size: few
CDR3: ASSLEVGGNSPLH

V: TRBV29-1
J: TRBJ2-2
size: NA
CDR3: SVEVDQAGARGELF

V: TRBV30
J: TRBJ1-6
size: NA
CDR3: AWSVEGNSPLH

V: TRBV15
J: TRBJ1-2
size: NA
CDR3: ATSRDLRTSNYGYT

V: TRBV5-1
J: TRBJ2-7
size: NA
CDR3: ASSPGTGGYEQY

V: TRBV28
J: TRBJ1-1
size: NA
CDR3: ASSSREGTEAF

V: TRBV28
J: TRBJ2-7
size: NA
CDR3: ASSLRPLVGEQY

V: TRBV6-2/TRBV6-3
J: TRBJ2-1
size: NA
CDR3: ASSLGQAREQF

V: TRBV2
J: TRBJ1-2
size: NA
CDR3: ASSEEQLQNYGYT

V: TRBV5-1
J: TRBJ2-7
size: few
CDR3: ASSFAGADEQY

V: TRBV19
J: TRBJ1-5
size: NA
CDR3: ASSIEQGNQPQH

V: TRBV10-1
J: TRBJ1-1
size: once
CDR3: AASRDTYTEAF

V: TRBV6-6
J: TRBJ2-7
size: NA
CDR3: ASESGQLRYEQY

V: TRBV19
J: TRBJ1-2
size: NA
CDR3: ASNPLGRGYGYT

V: TRBV7-3
J: TRBJ1-1
size: NA
CDR3: ASSPVETGNTEAF

V: TRBV6-1
J: TRBJ2-2
size: NA
CDR3: ASSEGRTVNTGELF

V: TRBV6-5
J: TRBJ1-1
size: few
CDR3: ASSYSIGTQNTEAF